This entry lists 4 T cell receptor beta chains sequenced from one sample in a study of blood T cell dynamics during melanoma immunotherapy. Sequenced by immunoSEQ multiplex PCR; TCRdb stores in-frame clones only, minus some. The table records some 15,000 clones, 90% to 95% of them present only once. Time point denoted: week 3, after first cycle of checkpoint inhibitor. The starting material was effector memory CD8+ T cells from blood, obtained from a patient treated with checkpoint blockade. Receptor source: a human donor with melanoma.

The J gene is TRBJ2-3, the V gene TRBV6-1; D might be TRBD2 (6 bases). V lost 4 bases to trimming and J lost 6 bases, with 8 bases between them. The germline V gene has CDR1 MNHNS and CDR2 SASEGT. The CDR3 consists of 12 residues. The CDR3 reads CASSGTMDTQYF. The CDR3 nucleotides are TGTGCCAGCAGTGGGACTATGGATACGCAGTATTTT.

J is TRBJ2-1 and V is TRBV7-9; no firm D call. Deletions cut 2 bases from V and 5 bases from J, with 7 bases between. Germline V gene data show CDR1 as SEHNR and CDR2 as FQNEAQ (reference sequence). CDR3 length equals 13 residues. The CDR3 sequence is CASSLSVDNEQFF. CDR3 bases: TGTGCCAGCAGCTTATCGGTGGACAATGAGCAGTTCTTC.

In this sample, this clone turned up once. The V gene is TRBV5-1, the J gene TRBJ1-1; no definite D call. The CDR3 is 14 amino acids. The V and J ends lost 7 bases and 6 bases respectively, with 19 bases between them. The germline V gene has CDR1 SGHRS and CDR2 YFSETQ. CDR3 in DNA: TGCGCCAGCTACTCCGGCCCTCTAGGAGCTGAAGCTTTCTTT. As protein: CASYSGPLGAEAFF.

The chain carries TRBV27 and TRBJ1-1; D is possibly TRBD1 (5 bases). The CDR3 covers 15 residues. Germline V gene data show CDR1 as MNHEY and CDR2 as SMNVEV (reference sequence). Between the trimmed V and J ends, which lost 0 bases and 1 base, there was a span of 9 bases. The CDR3 here is CASSLSVRANTEAFF. The DNA of the CDR3 is TGTGCCAGCAGTTTATCGGTCAGGGCGAACACTGAAGCTTTCTTT.